This passage covers 22 T cell receptor beta chains from one sample sequenced in a study of T-cell memory formation after mild COVID-19. In TCRdb, the 5' RACE reads were re-called with MiXCR into one record per CDR3 protein. The data hold about 110,000 distinct CDR3 sequences, with 18% observed a single time. The sequenced sample was PBMCs or a T cell subset sorted from them (not recorded which). The receptors stem from a young man who had mild COVID-19 (a few samples of this study predate the infection). Cell type and time point are not known.

This clonotype has more than one count but fewer than ten. CDR3 DNA sequence: TGTGCCAGCTCACCAGATGCCACTGAAGCTTTCTTT. Translation: CASSPDATEAFF. V and J are TRBV18 and TRBJ1-1, with D uncertain. Looked up from germline, CDR1 is KGHSH and CDR2 is LQKENI. V gave up 2 bases and J gave up 4 bases, with 5 bases separating them. This CDR3 has 12 residues.

This clonotype was observed a few times. V usage is TRBV6-2 or TRBV6-3 and J usage is TRBJ2-7, with D maybe TRBD2 (6 bases). The CDR3 is made up of 14 amino acids. V was trimmed by 10 bases and J by 7 bases, leaving 23 bases between them. The germline V gene encodes CDR1 MNHEY and CDR2 SVGEGT. CDR3 DNA: TGTGCCACCAGATCGGAGGGATCCTACGAGGAGCAGTACTTC. Its protein product is CATRSEGSYEEQYF.

This clonotype was observed a handful of times. The chain has TRBV4-2 and TRBJ2-3; TRBD2 matches at 9 bases. Germline V gene data show CDR1 as LGHNA and CDR2 as YNFKEQ. V was clipped by 0 bases and J by 3 bases; unmatched bases: 7. The CDR3 length is 17 residues. The CDR3: CASSQDGAGGGTDTQYF. DNA for the CDR3: TGTGCCAGCAGCCAAGATGGAGCGGGGGGCGGTACAGATACGCAGTATTTT.

The chain recombines TRBV7-8 with TRBJ2-3; D may correspond to TRBD1 or TRBD2 (5 bases each). CDR1 and CDR2 from the germline V gene are SGHVS and FQNEAQ. Trimming took 5 bases from V and 11 from J, leaving 14 bases between them. This CDR3 contains 12 residues. CDR3 protein: CASSLDRGGQYF. The CDR3, as DNA: TGTGCCAGCAGCCTCGATCGTGGGGGGCAGTATTTT. Filled out from reference TRBV7-8 and TRBJ2-3, the complete variable domain reads GAGVSQSPRYKVAKRGQDVALRCDPISGHVSLFWYQQALGQGPEFLTYFQNEAQLDKSGLPSDRFFAERPEGSVSTLKIQRTQQEDSAVYLCASSLDRGGQYFGPGTRLTVL.

This clonotype has only a few counts. This chain uses TRBV7-2 with TRBJ2-3, with 10 bases identical to TRBD2. The V and J ends lost 4 bases and 2 bases, in that order; junction bases with no gene match: 12. The length of the CDR3 is 18 residues. The germline V gene encodes CDR1 SGHTA and CDR2 FQGNSA. DNA of the CDR3: TGTGCCAGCAGCTCTCGGGCTAGCGGGGGCCGCCTCACAGATACGCAGTATTTT. Its translation is CASSSRASGGRLTDTQYF.

This clonotype was seen more than once but under ten times. The chain carries TRBV30 and TRBJ2-7; a possible D gene is TRBD1 (5 bases). CDR1 and CDR2 from the germline V gene are GTSNPN and SVGIG (reference sequence). Trimming pared 6 bases from V and 3 bases from J, leaving 15 bases between. The CDR3 consists of 13 residues. The CDR3 region has the DNA TGTGCCTGCAGGTGGGGCAGGGTCTACGAGCAGTACTTC. Protein product: CACRWGRVYEQYF.

This clonotype was recorded many times. The J gene is TRBJ2-1, the V gene TRBV10-3, with TRBD2 matching 10 bases. The V gene end was trimmed by 2 bases and the J gene end by 4 bases; junction bases not matched to a gene: 5. The CDR3 runs 16 residues. Germline V gives CDR1 ENHRY, CDR2 SYGVKD. The CDR3 DNA reads TGTGCCATCAGTGAGCCCGAGCGGGGGGGGTACAATGAGCAGTTCTTC. Translated: CAISEPERGGYNEQFF.

There are a few counts of this clonotype. CDR3 loop: CASSVSPAYEQYF. In nucleotides, the CDR3 is TGTGCCAGCAGTGTGTCCCCGGCCTACGAGCAGTACTTC. The genes are TRBV2 and TRBJ2-7; no clear D. V lost 4 bases and J lost 2, with 9 bases in between. This CDR3 contains 13 residues. Germline V gives CDR1 SNHLY, CDR2 FYNNEI.

The sample holds a few counts of this clonotype. The chain employs TRBV10-3 and TRBJ2-2; TRBD1 is a possible D gene (6 bases). The germline CDR1 and CDR2 sequences are ENHRY and SYGVKD. V was clipped by 4 bases and J by 0 bases, with 12 bases between them. The CDR3 is 16 residues long. CDR3 residues: CAISASQGSNTGELFF. The CDR3 DNA reads TGTGCCATCAGTGCGTCACAGGGATCGAACACCGGGGAGCTGTTTTTT.

This clonotype was observed a few times. This chain uses TRBV15 with TRBJ2-7; TRBD1 agrees at 8 bases. The germline V gene has CDR1 LNHNV and CDR2 YYDKDF (reference sequence). V was pared by 4 bases and J by 7 bases, with 9 bases of the junction left unmatched. CDR3 length: 14 residues. CDR3 amino acids: CATSTQGAPREQYF. The CDR3, as DNA: TGTGCCACCAGCACCCAGGGGGCCCCAAGGGAGCAGTACTTC. Combining the CDR3 with reference TRBV15 and TRBJ2-7 gives the whole variable domain DAMVIQNPRYQVTQFGKPVTLSCSQTLNHNVMYWYQQKSSQAPKLLFHYYDKDFNNEADTPDNFQSRRPNTSFCFLDIRSPGLGDTAMYLCATSTQGAPREQYFGPGTRLTVT.

This chain joins TRBV20-1 and TRBJ2-7, with D perhaps given as TRBD1 or TRBD2 (6 bases each). Trimming took 6 bases from V and 3 from J, leaving 12 bases between them. The CDR3 has 12 residues. The germline gives CDR1 DFQATT, CDR2 SNEGSKA (reference sequence). CDR3 coding DNA: TGCAGTGCCCGAAGGGGGGTCTACGAGCAGTACTTC. Translation: CSARRGVYEQYF.

This clonotype was counted at least ten times. V and J are TRBV5-6 and TRBJ2-4, with D possibly being TRBD1 or TRBD2 (6 bases each). V lost 2 bases and J 6 bases, leaving 9 bases between the germline ends. Germline lookup yields CDR1 SGHDT and CDR2 YYEEEE. The CDR3 extends over 13 amino acids. The CDR3 sequence is CASSFKGGNIQYF. The CDR3 bases are TGTGCCAGCAGCTTTAAGGGGGGAAACATTCAGTACTTC.

This clonotype has a handful of counts. V is TRBV25-1 and J is TRBJ2-6; unclear D gene. Germline CDR1 and CDR2: MGHDK and SYGVNS. V lost 1 base, J lost 0 bases, and 13 bases lay in between. The length of the CDR3 is 18 residues. CDR3 nucleotides: TGTGCCAGCAGTGAATTGGGCGGTCCGATCTCTGGGGCCAACGTCCTGACTTTC. It specifies CASSELGGPISGANVLTF.

The chain is built from TRBV24-1 and TRBJ2-5; TRBD2 agrees at 9 bases. CDR3 length: 16 amino acids. V was pared by 4 bases and J by 2 bases, with 7 bases of the junction left unmatched. The germline V gene encodes CDR1 KGHDR and CDR2 SFDVKD. DNA of the CDR3: TGTGCCACCAGTGACGCGGGGGGGCGACGGCAAGAGACCCAGTACTTC. It translates to CATSDAGGRRQETQYF.

In its sample, this clonotype was seen many times. The chain recombines TRBV18 with TRBJ2-3; no clear D gene. CDR3 length: 13 residues. V shed 0 bases and J shed 3 bases, with 4 bases lying between them. CDR1 and CDR2 (germline): KGHSH, LQKENI. The DNA of the CDR3 is TGTGCCAGCTCACCACCGGGAACAGATACGCAGTATTTT. As protein: CASSPPGTDTQYF.

The chain carries TRBV5-6 and TRBJ2-3; D not resolved. The germline V gene has CDR1 SGHDT and CDR2 YYEEEE. This CDR3 region has 15 residues. Trimming took off 1 base at V and 2 bases at J, with 11 bases between the two ends. CDR3 DNA sequence: TGTGCCAGCAGCTTGATGACTGCCGTCACAGATACGCAGTATTTT. It specifies CASSLMTAVTDTQYF. Complete variable domain (other parts from reference TRBV5-6 and TRBJ2-3): DAGVTQSPTHLIKTRGQQVTLRCSPKSGHDTVSWYQQALGQGPQFIFQYYEEEERQRGNFPDRFSGHQFPNYSSELNVNALLLGDSALYLCASSLMTAVTDTQYFGPGTRLTVL.

This chain's CDR3 is CSAMLAGGTGELFF. CDR3 nucleotide sequence: TGCAGTGCTATGCTAGCGGGGGGGACCGGGGAGCTGTTTTTT. The chain combines TRBV20-1 with TRBJ2-2; the match to TRBD2 covers 12 bases. The CDR3 loop spans 14 amino acids. The germline CDR1 and CDR2 sequences are DFQATT and SNEGSKA (reference sequence). The V segment lost 4 bases and the J segment 5 bases; nucleotides outside the gene matches: 2.

This chain connects TRBV24-1 to TRBJ2-3; no clear D. CDR1 is KGHDR and CDR2 is SFDVKD in the germline V gene. The CDR3 covers 16 residues. Deletions cut 4 bases from V and 5 bases from J, with 18 bases between. The CDR3 DNA sequence: TGTGCCACCAGTGACAATCTAGGTGGGTCGGGAGATACGCAGTATTTT. It encodes CATSDNLGGSGDTQYF.

CDR3 region: CASSLWESGETQYF. CDR3 in DNA: TGTGCCAGCAGCTTGTGGGAGAGCGGCGAGACCCAGTACTTC. This rearrangement joins TRBV5-6 to TRBJ2-5, with TRBD2 as a possible D gene (5 bases). Looked up from germline, CDR1 is SGHDT and CDR2 is YYEEEE. The CDR3 length is 14 residues. Deletions cut 1 base from V and 5 bases from J, with 12 bases between.

To note about this clonotype: The germline gene is not matched at one end of the junction; a read error may be the cause. This chain connects TRBV28 to TRBJ2-3; D remains unclear. Per germline, CDR1 MDHEN and CDR2 SYDVKM. This CDR3 contains 14 residues. The chain's CDR3 is CASSLSPRTDMQYF. CDR3 coding DNA: TGTGCCAGCAGTTTGAGTCCTCGTACGGATATGCAGTATTTT. Looking up the rest from reference TRBV28 and TRBJ2-3 gives the full variable domain: DVKVTQSSRYLVKRTGEKVFLECVQDMDHENMFWYRQDPGLGLRLIYFSYDVKMKEKGDIPEGYSVSREKKERFSLILESASTNQTSMYLCASSLSPRTDMQYFGPGTRLTVL.

The gene calls are TRBV3-1 and TRBJ2-2; D is possibly TRBD1 (6 bases). The CDR3 runs to 14 residues. Trimming took 2 bases from V and 6 from J, leaving 10 bases between them. CDR1 LGHDT and CDR2 YNNKEL come from the germline V gene (reference sequence). The CDR3 reads CASSQTGWAGELFF. CDR3 DNA: TGTGCCAGCAGCCAAACAGGGTGGGCCGGGGAGCTGTTTTTT. The full variable domain, its missing parts supplied by reference TRBV3-1 and TRBJ2-2, is DTAVSQTPKYLVTQMGNDKSIKCEQNLGHDTMYWYKQDSKKFLKIMFSYNNKELIINETVPNRFSPKSPDKAHLNLHINSLELGDSAVYFCASSQTGWAGELFFGEGSRLTVL.

This clonotype was observed a handful of times. The rearrangement uses TRBV5-1 and TRBJ2-3; TRBD2 aligns across 14 bases. V lost 3 bases to trimming and J lost 2 bases; unmatched junction nucleotides: 2. The CDR3 spans 16 residues. Per the germline V gene, CDR1 is SGHRS and CDR2 is YFSETQ. CDR3 in amino acids: CASSWGLAGDTDTQYF. The CDR3, as DNA: TGCGCCAGCAGCTGGGGACTAGCGGGGGACACAGATACGCAGTATTTT.